The 21 T cell receptor beta chains in this list originate from one sample, sequenced in a study of T-cell memory formation after mild COVID-19. TCRdb ran MiXCR on the 5' RACE reads and lists one entry per CDR3 protein. The profile shows about 310,000 distinct CDR3 sequences, 15% to 20% of them singletons. Material: PBMCs or a T cell subset sorted from them (not recorded which). The receptors stem from a man in his late teens or twenties who had mild COVID-19 (a few samples of this study predate the infection). Cell type and time point are not known.

This clonotype appeared a few times. This rearrangement joins TRBV4-3 to TRBJ2-6; maybe TRBD2 (5 bases). The germline V gene has CDR1 LGHNA and CDR2 YSLEER. This CDR3 region has 17 residues. Trimming took off 2 bases at V and 4 bases at J, with 15 bases between the two ends. The CDR3 bases are TGCGCCAGCAGCCAACAGCCCCTTCCGGGGGGGGCCAACGTCCTGACTTTC. It yields the protein CASSQQPLPGGANVLTF.

The chain is built from TRBV4-1 and TRBJ1-3; D uncertain. V gave up 0 bases and J gave up 4 bases, with 1 base separating them. CDR1 is MGHRA, CDR2 YSYEKL, per germline. The CDR3 is made up of 12 amino acids. CDR3: CASSQDGNTIYF. The CDR3 region has the DNA TGCGCCAGCAGCCAAGACGGAAACACCATATATTTT.

The chain employs TRBV6-2 or TRBV6-3 and TRBJ1-5; tentative D call: TRBD1 (6 bases). From germline, CDR1 is MNHEY and CDR2 SVGEGT. This CDR3 region has 17 residues. V was trimmed by 2 bases and J by 1 base, leaving 15 bases between them. CDR3 coding DNA: TGTGCCAGCAGTTACCTCTTGGGGCAGGGGAGCAATCAGCCCCAGCATTTT. Its protein is CASSYLLGQGSNQPQHF.

This clonotype has a handful of counts. This chain links TRBV10-3 with TRBJ2-5; unclear D gene. This CDR3 region has 12 residues. V was clipped by 4 bases and J by 2 bases, with 5 bases between them. Germline V gene sequence: CDR1 ENHRY, CDR2 SYGVKD. The CDR3 DNA reads TGTGCCATCAGTGGCTGGCAAGAGACCCAGTACTTC. This encodes CAISGWQETQYF.

The V call is TRBV4-3, the J call TRBJ1-6; no firm D call. Germline values: CDR1 LGHNA, CDR2 YSLEER. Deletions cut 3 bases from V and 6 bases from J, with 12 bases between. The CDR3 is made up of 15 amino acids. CDR3 sequence: CASSHPTGFNSPLHF. Here the CDR3 DNA reads TGCGCCAGCAGCCACCCCACCGGGTTTAATTCACCCCTCCACTTT.

V is TRBV5-4 and J is TRBJ2-7; D not certain. Germline V gene sequence: CDR1 SGHNT, CDR2 YYREEE (reference sequence). V was clipped by 3 bases and J by 3 bases, with 13 bases between them. The CDR3 totals 14 residues. CDR3 loop: CASSSVGAIYEQYF. In nucleotides, the CDR3 is TGTGCCAGCAGCTCGGTCGGTGCAATCTACGAGCAGTACTTC.

The rearrangement uses TRBV5-1 and TRBJ2-7; 7 bases match TRBD1. The V and J ends lost 4 bases and 1 base, in that order; junction bases with no gene match: 11. Per germline, CDR1 SGHRS and CDR2 YFSETQ. The CDR3 totals 16 residues. CDR3 sequence reads: CASSRTPGQLSYEQYF. CDR3 nucleotides: TGCGCCAGCAGCAGAACCCCGGGACAGCTATCCTACGAGCAGTACTTC. The full variable domain, rest sourced from reference TRBV5-1 and TRBJ2-7, is KAGVTQTPRYLIKTRGQQVTLSCSPISGHRSVSWYQQTPGQGLQFLFEYFSETQRNKGNFPGRFSGRQFSNSRSEMNVSTLELGDSALYLCASSRTPGQLSYEQYFGPGTRLTVT.

This clonotype was counted at least ten times. The chain uses TRBV3-1 and TRBJ2-5; 12 nucleotides align to TRBD2. With V trimmed by 0 bases and J by 7 bases, 6 bases remained unmatched. There are 16 residues in the CDR3. CDR1 LGHDT and CDR2 YNNKEL come from the germline V gene (reference sequence). This CDR3 reads CASSQDLTSGGRTQYF. CDR3 in DNA: TGTGCCAGCAGCCAAGATCTTACTAGCGGGGGGCGGACCCAGTACTTC.

J is TRBJ1-6 and V is TRBV6-6; 7 bases map to TRBD1. The germline V gene encodes CDR1 MNHNY and CDR2 SVGAGI (reference sequence). The CDR3 loop spans 14 amino acids. After removal of 6 bases from V and 10 bases from J, the junction contained 9 bases not matched to a gene. The CDR3 region has the DNA TGTGCCAGCAGGACTGCAGGGGGAATATCACCCCTCCACTTT. As protein: CASRTAGGISPLHF.

There are many counts of this clonotype. This chain joins TRBV12-3 or TRBV12-4 and TRBJ2-5; D assignment may be TRBD1 or TRBD2 (5 bases each). V shed 5 bases and J shed 4 bases, with 17 bases lying between them. This CDR3 contains 15 residues. CDR3 sequence (DNA): TGTGCCAGCAGTCGAACCGGGACCCAAGGAGAGACCCAGTACTTC. Translation gives CASSRTGTQGETQYF.

V gene TRBV12-5 combines with J gene TRBJ2-5, with 11 bases aligning to TRBD1. The J call may be in error: the DNA end matches TRBJ2-7 better. This CDR3 has 16 residues. Germline CDR1 and CDR2: LGHNT and FRNRAP. The CDR3 coding sequence is TGTGCTAGTGGTCTCCCACCGGGACAGGGGGTCTACGAGCAGTACTTC. Translated, it gives CASGLPPGQGVYEQYF.

The chain recombines TRBV6-2 or TRBV6-3 with TRBJ1-1; D is possibly TRBD1 (5 bases). The CDR3 runs to 13 residues. Trimming took off 2 bases at V and 5 bases at J, with 9 bases between the two ends. The germline gives CDR1 MNHEY, CDR2 SVGEGT. The CDR3 coding sequence is TGTGCCAGCAGTTACGAGGGGAGGACTGAAGCTTTCTTT. It encodes CASSYEGRTEAFF.

This clonotype has just a few counts. This sequence joins TRBV7-2 and TRBJ2-7; the match to TRBD2 covers 9 bases. This CDR3 region has 17 residues. Germline CDR1 and CDR2: SGHTA and FQGNSA. The V gene end was trimmed by 2 bases and the J gene end by 3 bases; junction bases not matched to a gene: 11. The CDR3: CASSLRESRGGFYEQYF. Here the CDR3 DNA reads TGTGCCAGCAGCTTACGGGAGTCGCGGGGGGGCTTCTACGAGCAGTACTTC.

This clonotype was observed a handful of times. The V gene is TRBV6-4, the J gene TRBJ1-1; perhaps TRBD1 as D (5 bases). Germline V gene lookup returns CDR1 MRHNA and CDR2 SNTAGT. The CDR3 sequence is 15 residues long. Trimming shortened V by 5 bases and J by 5 bases, and 18 bases separated the two germline ends. This chain's CDR3 is CASSPQPLGVTEAFF. The DNA of the CDR3 is TGTGCCAGCAGTCCTCAACCACTAGGGGTTACTGAAGCTTTCTTT.

The chain recombines TRBV6-2 or TRBV6-3 with TRBJ2-5, with D possibly called TRBD1 or TRBD2 (7 bases each). V was trimmed by 6 bases and J by 5 bases, leaving 19 bases between them. The V gene's germline CDR1 is MNHEY and CDR2 SVGEGT. This CDR3 spans 15 amino acids. The CDR3 DNA reads TGTGCCAGCAGGTTAACAGGGGAGGGACGGGAGACCCAGTACTTC. Translation gives CASRLTGEGRETQYF.

This clonotype was seen only a few times. V gene TRBV3-1 combines with J gene TRBJ1-5, with D uncertain. Per germline, CDR1 LGHDT and CDR2 YNNKEL (reference sequence). This CDR3 is 15 amino acids long. V was shortened by 5 bases and J by 0 bases, with 11 bases between the two germline ends. CDR3 protein: CASSAVPFSNQPQHF. DNA of the CDR3: TGTGCCAGCAGCGCCGTTCCCTTTAGCAATCAGCCCCAGCATTTT.

This clonotype was observed many times. V and J are TRBV7-2 and TRBJ2-1, with D perhaps matching TRBD1 or TRBD2 (5 bases each). The germline CDR1 and CDR2 sequences are SGHTA and FQGNSA. With 1 base removed from V and 15 bases from J, the gap between germline ends came to 13 bases. This CDR3 comprises 12 residues. This CDR3 is CASSLVRDEVFF. The CDR3 bases are TGTGCCAGCAGCTTAGTTCGGGACGAGGTGTTCTTC.

The V call is TRBV12-3 or TRBV12-4, the J call TRBJ1-5, with D uncertain. The V gene lost 1 base and the J gene lost 8 bases, with 15 bases spanning the gap. The CDR3 contains 15 residues. In DNA, the CDR3 is TGTGCCAGCAGTTTAGGGCAGACAACCATGGAGCCCCAGCATTTT. Translation gives CASSLGQTTMEPQHF.

This chain joins TRBV27 and TRBJ2-5, with D perhaps being TRBD1 or TRBD2 (6 bases each). This CDR3 has 14 amino acids. V dropped 5 bases and J dropped 5 bases, with 15 bases sitting between them. CDR1 MNHEY and CDR2 SMNVEV come from the germline V gene (reference sequence). This CDR3 is CASSTLQGRETQYF. The CDR3, as DNA: TGTGCCAGCAGTACTCTCCAGGGGAGGGAGACCCAGTACTTC.

The V call is TRBV12-3 or TRBV12-4, the J call TRBJ2-2; the match to TRBD1 covers 7 bases. The CDR3 is made up of 14 amino acids. J lost 5 bases, V lost 5 bases, and 5 bases had no gene match. The CDR3 loop reads CASSNNRGTGELFF. The CDR3, as DNA: TGTGCCAGCAGTAACAACAGGGGTACCGGGGAGCTGTTTTTT.

A few counts support this clonotype. This chain joins TRBV7-9 and TRBJ2-3; D remains ambiguous. The germline V and J ends were trimmed by 3 bases and 2 bases, with 9 bases remaining between them. Germline V gene lookup returns CDR1 SEHNR and CDR2 FQNEAQ (reference sequence). This CDR3 is 14 amino acids long. Here the CDR3 DNA reads TGTGCCAGCAGCTTTCTCACCACCACAGATACGCAGTATTTT. It yields the protein CASSFLTTTDTQYF.